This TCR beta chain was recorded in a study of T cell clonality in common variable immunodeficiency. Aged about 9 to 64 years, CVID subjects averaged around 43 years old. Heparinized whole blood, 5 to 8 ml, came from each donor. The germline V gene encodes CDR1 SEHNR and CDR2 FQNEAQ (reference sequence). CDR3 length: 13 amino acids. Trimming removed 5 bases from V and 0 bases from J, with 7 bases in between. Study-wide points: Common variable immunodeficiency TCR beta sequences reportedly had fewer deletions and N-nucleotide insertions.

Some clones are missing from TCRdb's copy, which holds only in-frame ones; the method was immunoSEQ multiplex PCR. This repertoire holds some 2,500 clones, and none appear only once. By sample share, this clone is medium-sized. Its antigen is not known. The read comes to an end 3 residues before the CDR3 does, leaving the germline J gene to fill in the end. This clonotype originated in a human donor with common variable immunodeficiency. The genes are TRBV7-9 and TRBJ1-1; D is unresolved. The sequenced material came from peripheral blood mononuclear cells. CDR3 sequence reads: CASSLGMNTEAFF. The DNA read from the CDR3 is TGTGCCAGCAGCCTGGGCATGAACACTGAA. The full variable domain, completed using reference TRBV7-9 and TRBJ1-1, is DTGVSQNPRHKITKRGQNVTFRCDPISEHNRLYWYRQTLGQGPEFLTYFQNEAQLEKSRLLSDRFSAERPKGSFSTLEIQRTEQGDSAMYLCASSLGMNTEAFFGQGTRLTVV.